This T cell receptor beta chain was captured in a study of a mutant IDH1 vaccine in newly diagnosed glioma. Study details: At weeks 1, 3, 5, 7, 11, 15, 19 and 23, patients received a vaccination, eight in all.

In the case of this clone: Its antigen is not identified.

The time point here: week 23, last vaccination. Doses consisted of 300 ug of mutant IDH1 20-mer peptide each, paired with topical imiquimod. TCRdb keeps only in-frame clones here, not all; method: immunoSEQ multiplex PCR. The sample includes approximately 50,000 clones, about 90% seen only once; the top ten take under 1.5%. V was pared by 3 bases and J by 4 bases, with 4 bases of the junction left unmatched. CDR1 and CDR2 from the germline V gene are WSHSY and SAAADI. The CDR3 consists of 15 residues. The TCR sequence derives from a man aged 40-49 years with glioma. The chain carries TRBV10-2 and TRBJ2-1; 9 bases fit TRBD1. The sample here was PBMCs, taken from a glioma patient whose treatment included an IDH1 peptide vaccine. CDR3 sequence reads: CASSDAGTGYNEQFF. The CDR3 DNA sequence: TGCGCCAGCAGTGATGCCGGGACAGGGTACAATGAGCAGTTCTTC.